This is a list of T cell receptor beta chains from one sample in a study of T-cell reconstitution after alpha-beta-depleted transplantation in children. From the PCR reads, TCRdb called clonotypes with MiXCR, one entry per CDR3 protein. The sample yields about 610,000 distinct CDR3 sequences, over 9.5% seen once. Sequencing used PBMCs from the stem cell graft donor, obtained from the stem cell graft. The receptor set was obtained from a human donor who donated a stem cell graft to a child with acute myeloid leukemia. Both conserved end residues are part of each CDR3. D genes are given only for firm matches. Some rows have no size entry. The others give once, few or many, or a class for an expanded clone.

CDR3 DNA	CDR3 protein	D gene	clone size	V gene	J gene
TGCAGCGTTGAAGAGGGGGGGACCCAGTACTTC	CSVEEGGTQYF	NA	many	TRBV29-1	TRBJ2-5
TGCGCCAGCGGGGGGGGGCCTGGGGCCAACGTCCTGACTTTC	CASGGGPGANVLTF	NA	NA	TRBV5-1	TRBJ2-6
TGCGCCAGCAGCCAAGCAGGGAGTAGCAATGAGCAGTTCTTC	CASSQAGSSNEQFF	NA	few	TRBV4-1	TRBJ2-1
TGTGCCAGCAGCTTAGGGAGAGTGGATACCGGGGAGCTGTTTTTT	CASSLGRVDTGELFF	NA	many	TRBV7-6	TRBJ2-2
TGTGCCAGCAGTTCATCCCTCGGGGGACAGGATTCCTACGAGCAGTACTTC	CASSSSLGGQDSYEQYF	TRBD1	many	TRBV12-3/TRBV12-4	TRBJ2-7
TGCAGTGCTAGATCAGGACTCGTCTACGAGCAGTACTTC	CSARSGLVYEQYF	NA	few	TRBV20-1	TRBJ2-7
TGCAGTGCTCGGCCATATGGGGTGAACACCGGGGAGCTGTTTTTT	CSARPYGVNTGELFF	NA	NA	TRBV20-1	TRBJ2-2
TGTGCCAGCAGCCCCCCCGGACTAGCGGGAAGGGAGCAGTTCTTC	CASSPPGLAGREQFF	TRBD2	few	TRBV5-5	TRBJ2-1
TGTGCCACCAGCAGAGGCAGGGTCGAGGAGGAGCTGTTTTTT	CATSRGRVEEELFF	NA	many	TRBV15	TRBJ2-2
TGCAGCGTTGAACTAGCGGGGGCTAGCACAGATACGCAGTATTTT	CSVELAGASTDTQYF	TRBD2	many	TRBV29-1	TRBJ2-3
TGTGCCACCAGCAGGTACTTAGCGTCCCCAGATACGCAGTATTTT	CATSRYLASPDTQYF	NA	NA	TRBV15	TRBJ2-3
TGTGCCACCAGTGGCCGTTCCGGGAACTATGGCTACACCTTC	CATSGRSGNYGYTF	NA	few	TRBV24-1	TRBJ1-2
TGTGCCAGCAGCTTAGCTCGGACTAGCGGGAGTGTCTACGAGCAGTACTTC	CASSLARTSGSVYEQYF	TRBD2	many	TRBV7-2	TRBJ2-7
TGTGCCAGCAGTGCCGCTTCAGGGGATCAGCCCCAGCATTTT	CASSAASGDQPQHF	NA	NA	TRBV12-3/TRBV12-4	TRBJ1-5
TGTGCCAGCAGCTTAGGGGAGAGCGATGAGCAGTTCTTC	CASSLGESDEQFF	NA	NA	TRBV7-6	TRBJ2-1
TGTGCCAGCAGGATGACAGGGGAGAGGTCTGAAGCTTTCTTT	CASRMTGERSEAFF	TRBD1	many	TRBV12-3/TRBV12-4	TRBJ1-1
TGTGCCAGCAGCGGGCCAGGACTAGCGGGAGGGTTGGGCAGAGATACGCAGTATTTT	CASSGPGLAGGLGRDTQYF	TRBD2	NA	TRBV9	TRBJ2-3
TGTGCCAGCAGACCCCAGGGGTCTGGGGCCAACGTCCTGACTTTC	CASRPQGSGANVLTF	NA	few	TRBV6-2/TRBV6-3	TRBJ2-6
TGTGCCAGCAGTCCTCTAGGTCCCCCTTCCTACGAGCAGTACTTC	CASSPLGPPSYEQYF	NA	few	TRBV27	TRBJ2-7
TGTGCCAGCAGCCGCCCACTATTCGGCACAGATACGCAGTATTTT	CASSRPLFGTDTQYF	NA	NA	TRBV28	TRBJ2-3
TGTGCCAGCAGTCCCTCGACAGGTCCCGAGCAGTACTTC	CASSPSTGPEQYF	NA	many	TRBV12-3/TRBV12-4	TRBJ2-7
TGTGCCATCAGTCACCTCTTAGCGGGAGGGAGCACAGATACGCAGTATTTT	CAISHLLAGGSTDTQYF	TRBD2	few	TRBV10-3	TRBJ2-3
TGTGCCAGCAGCGTGGCCGGGACCTCCGCCTACGAGCAGTACTTC	CASSVAGTSAYEQYF	NA	NA	TRBV7-2	TRBJ2-7
TGTGCCAGCAGTCAAGCACAGGGTTACGAGCAGTACTTC	CASSQAQGYEQYF	NA	NA	TRBV14	TRBJ2-7
TGCGCCAGCAGCACTGGGACAGAGGGATCACCCCTCCACTTT	CASSTGTEGSPLHF	TRBD1	once	TRBV5-1	TRBJ1-6
TGTGCCAGCAGCTTAGCTAGCGGGGGGAGAGGCAATCAGCCCCAGCATTTT	CASSLASGGRGNQPQHF	NA	NA	TRBV7-2	TRBJ1-5
TGCAGTGCTAGCGCCGGGACAGCCAACTCTCATGGCTACACCTTC	CSASAGTANSHGYTF	TRBD1	few	TRBV20-1	TRBJ1-2
TGTGCCAGCAGTGAAAGGAACCGATATTCACCCCTCCACTTT	CASSERNRYSPLHF	NA	few	TRBV2	TRBJ1-6
TGCAGCGTTGACGGATTCTACAATGAGCAGTTCTTC	CSVDGFYNEQFF	NA	many	TRBV29-1	TRBJ2-1
TGTGCCAGCAGTGAGGCCCCTGGGGCCAACGTCCTGACTTTC	CASSEAPGANVLTF	NA	NA	TRBV6-4	TRBJ2-6
TGTGCCAGCCAACCCACACCTGCCTACGAGCAGTACTTC	CASQPTPAYEQYF	NA	NA	TRBV7-9	TRBJ2-7
TGCGCCAGCAGCTTAGAGAGCTCCAATGAGCAGTTCTTC	CASSLESSNEQFF	NA	few	TRBV5-1	TRBJ2-1
TGTGCCAGCAGCTTGGATCGAGCGGGAGTCACCGGGGAGCTGTTTTTT	CASSLDRAGVTGELFF	TRBD2	NA	TRBV5-6	TRBJ2-2
TGTGCCAGCAGTGAATTATCCCATATCTACGAGCAGTACTTC	CASSELSHIYEQYF	NA	NA	TRBV25-1	TRBJ2-7
TGCAGTGCTAGAGATTTTACCGAGCGGTTGAACACTGAAGCTTTCTTT	CSARDFTERLNTEAFF	NA	many	TRBV20-1	TRBJ1-1
TGTGCCAGCAGTTTAGCGCTCGGAGATCAGCCCCAGCATTTT	CASSLALGDQPQHF	NA	many	TRBV12-3/TRBV12-4	TRBJ1-5
TGTGCCATCAGTGAGATCGGACAGGGGGGCTCTGGGGCCAACGTCCTGACTTTC	CAISEIGQGGSGANVLTF	TRBD1	NA	TRBV10-3	TRBJ2-6
TGCGCCAGCAGCCAAGAGTGGGGGGAACAGCCCCAGCATTTT	CASSQEWGEQPQHF	NA	NA	TRBV4-3	TRBJ1-5